The 15 T cell receptor beta chains in this list originate from one sample, sequenced in a study of blood T cell repertoires in COVID-19. Produced via immunoSEQ multiplex PCR; TCRdb's table is partial and in-frame only. The data hold about 78,000 clones, with more than 80% observed a single time. Sample: peripheral blood. The receptors were gathered from an elderly woman with acute or convalescent COVID-19.

This chain joins TRBV19 and TRBJ2-2; a possible D gene is TRBD2 (6 bases). V was trimmed by 5 bases and J by 4 bases, leaving 11 bases between them. CDR3 length equals 14 residues. Germline-derived CDR1 and CDR2 are LNHDA and SQIVND (reference sequence). CDR3 DNA sequence: TGTGCCAGTAGTCCCGGGGGAGGCACCGGGGAGCTGTTTTTT. Translating gives CASSPGGGTGELFF.

The V call is TRBV28, the J call TRBJ1-2; D is unclear. The CDR3 is 13 amino acids. The germline V and J ends were trimmed by 3 bases and 2 bases, with 7 bases remaining between them. CDR1 MDHEN and CDR2 SYDVKM come from the germline V gene. The CDR3 DNA reads TGTGCCAGCAGTTTGTCAGGCAACTATGGCTACACCTTC. This sequence encodes CASSLSGNYGYTF.

This rearrangement joins TRBV6-1 to TRBJ1-2; D gene ambiguous. The CDR3 spans 16 residues. The germline CDR1 and CDR2 sequences are MNHNS and SASEGT. Trimming pared 2 bases from V and 2 bases from J, leaving 15 bases between. CDR3 nucleotide sequence: TGTGCCAGCAGTGAACAGTCCTCCCCTGCAAACTATGGCTACACCTTC. It codes for CASSEQSSPANYGYTF.

The J gene is TRBJ1-2, the V gene TRBV6-1; D is undetermined. V gave up 0 bases and J gave up 0 bases, with 8 bases separating them. Germline CDR1 and CDR2: MNHNS and SASEGT. This CDR3 is 15 amino acids long. CDR3: CASSEAVAANYGYTF. In DNA form, the CDR3 reads TGTGCCAGCAGTGAAGCAGTGGCGGCTAACTATGGCTACACCTTC.

V gene TRBV5-1 combines with J gene TRBJ1-4; 11 bases are a match to TRBD1. The CDR3 totals 15 residues. CDR1 and CDR2 from the germline V gene are SGHRS and YFSETQ. V lost 5 bases to trimming and J lost 5 bases; unmatched junction nucleotides: 5. The CDR3 region has the DNA TGCGCCAGCAGGCGGACAGGGGGCGCGAATGAAAAACTGTTTTTT. Protein sequence: CASRRTGGANEKLFF.

This chain connects TRBV7-8 to TRBJ1-1, with D perhaps matching TRBD1 (5 bases). This CDR3 has 11 amino acids. V lost 5 bases and J 11 bases, leaving 12 bases between the germline ends. Germline CDR1 SGHVS, CDR2 FQNEAQ. CDR3 DNA sequence: TGTGCCAGCAGCCTCGGAGGGGTCGCTTTCTTT. Translation: CASSLGGVAFF.

J is TRBJ2-2 and V is TRBV6-4, with a possible D match to TRBD1 (5 bases). There are 16 residues in the CDR3. The V gene's germline CDR1 is MRHNA and CDR2 SNTAGT. The V end lost 4 bases, the J end lost 2 bases, and 14 bases lay between the germline ends. CDR3 amino acids: CASSARATDNTGELFF. The CDR3 DNA sequence: TGTGCCAGCAGTGCCCGAGCGACAGACAACACCGGGGAGCTGTTTTTT.

V is TRBV3-1 (or the pseudogene TRBV3-2) and J is TRBJ2-1, with TRBD1 matching over 7 bases. The CDR3 has 14 residues. Germline V gives CDR1 LGHDT, CDR2 YNNKEL (reference sequence). The trim removed 1 base at V and 6 bases at J, leaving 3 bases unmatched. CDR3 DNA: TGTGCCAGCAGCCAAGGGACAGGTCGCAATGAGCAGTTCTTC. It translates to CASSQGTGRNEQFF.

This chain links TRBV19 with TRBJ1-1; maybe TRBD1 (6 bases). This CDR3 is built from 14 residues. Germline values: CDR1 LNHDA, CDR2 SQIVND (reference sequence). Between the trimmed V and J ends, which lost 3 bases and 6 bases, there was a span of 14 bases. CDR3 sequence: CASSIGGIAPEAFF. In nucleotides, the CDR3 is TGTGCCAGTAGTATTGGGGGCATAGCCCCTGAAGCTTTCTTT.

V is TRBV2 and J is TRBJ2-6; a possible D gene is TRBD1 (6 bases). Trimming took off 6 bases at V and 4 bases at J, with 16 bases between the two ends. From germline, CDR1 is SNHLY and CDR2 FYNNEI. This CDR3 is 16 amino acids long. The CDR3 reads CASRPLQGAGANVLTF. CDR3 in DNA: TGTGCCAGCAGGCCATTACAGGGAGCAGGGGCCAACGTCCTGACTTTC.

The J gene is TRBJ2-7, the V gene TRBV7-9, with a tentative D call TRBD2 (7 bases). Germline V gene sequence: CDR1 SEHNR, CDR2 FQNEAQ (reference sequence). V was clipped by 5 bases and J by 6 bases, with 14 bases between them. CDR3 length: 13 amino acids. CDR3 sequence reads: CASSLGGTIEQYF. The CDR3 DNA reads as TGTGCCAGCAGCCTCGGGGGGACAATCGAGCAGTACTTC.

This chain connects TRBV6-5 to TRBJ1-1; no firm D call. Looked up from germline, CDR1 is MNHEY and CDR2 is SVGAGI. The CDR3 runs 13 residues. V was clipped by 4 bases and J by 1 base, with 7 bases between them. CDR3 amino acids: CASSFSRNTEAFF. The CDR3 DNA reads TGTGCCAGCAGTTTTTCTAGGAACACTGAAGCTTTCTTT.

The rearrangement links TRBV21-1 to TRBJ1-4; TRBD1, the table's D call, lacks a check against the DNA. TRBV21-1 is marked as a pseudogene. The CDR3 totals 12 residues. The CDR3 protein is CARRQRREKLFF. CDR3 in DNA: TGTGCCAGACGACAGAGGCGGGAAAAACTGTTTTTT.

The CDR3 nucleotides read TGTGCCAGCAGCGGCAGGGGGCATCGCAATCAGCCCCAGCATTTT. This codes for CASSGRGHRNQPQHF. The chain recombines TRBV5-6 with TRBJ1-5; TRBD1 aligns across 8 bases. Germline-derived CDR1 and CDR2 are SGHDT and YYEEEE. Trimming at V came to 4 bases and at J to 2 bases, leaving 5 bases not matched to a gene. The CDR3 contains 15 residues.

The chain recombines TRBV28 with TRBJ2-3; 9 bases map to TRBD2. In germline, CDR1 is MDHEN, CDR2 SYDVKM. The V and J ends lost 4 bases and 4 bases, in that order; junction bases with no gene match: 12. The CDR3 loop spans 17 amino acids. The CDR3 DNA sequence: TGTGCCAGCAGTTCCATAATAGCGGGAGAAGGTCCAGATACGCAGTATTTT. Translating it yields CASSSIIAGEGPDTQYF.